This is a list of T cell receptor beta chains from one sample in a study of T cells in localized non-small cell lung cancer. Method: immunoSEQ multiplex PCR; TCRdb's copy keeps in-frame clones and lacks some. The sample yields 9,500 to 10,000 clones, under 55% seen once. The sequences come from lymph node tissue, collected before any cancer treatment. The receptor set was obtained from a woman aged 40 to 75 with stage I lung adenocarcinoma. CDR3s include the opening cysteine and the closing phenylalanine or tryptophan. Fields, in order: V gene, clone size, CDR3 length, D gene, J gene, CDR3 DNA, CDR3 protein. D genes are given only for firm matches. A row's size may be missing; if present it is once, few, many or a size class.

V: TRBV19
size: NA
length: 14
D: NA
J: TRBJ1-1
DNA: TGTGCCAGTAGTTATAGGGTGGGAGACACTGAAGCTTTCTTT
CDR3: CASSYRVGDTEAFF

V: TRBV18
size: NA
length: 16
D: TRBD1
J: TRBJ2-5
DNA: TGTGCCAGCTCACAGGGAACGGGACAGTCCCAAGAGACCCAGTACTTC
CDR3: CASSQGTGQSQETQYF

V: TRBV6-7
size: few
length: 13
D: NA
J: TRBJ1-1
DNA: TGTGCCAACAGTTACTCGAAGAAGTTTGAAGCTTTCTTT
CDR3: CANSYSKKFEAFF

V: TRBV6-8
size: NA
length: 13
D: NA
J: TRBJ2-1
DNA: TGTGCCAGCAGTTACTCTCAGGGGTATGAGCAGTTCTTC
CDR3: CASSYSQGYEQFF

V: TRBV11-3
size: few
length: 15
D: TRBD1
J: TRBJ2-7
DNA: TGTGCCAGCAGCTTGAACAGGGGATCGTCTAGCGAGCAGTACTTC
CDR3: CASSLNRGSSSEQYF

V: TRBV29-1
size: NA
length: 15
D: TRBD1
J: TRBJ1-1
DNA: TGCAGCGTTGTCGGGACAGGGGGAACGAACACTGAAGCTTTCTTT
CDR3: CSVVGTGGTNTEAFF

V: TRBV30
size: NA
length: 15
D: TRBD1
J: TRBJ1-3
DNA: TGTGCCTGGAGAGGGGACAGACAATCTGGAAACACTATATATTTT
CDR3: CAWRGDRQSGNTIYF

V: TRBV6-8
size: few
length: 14
D: TRBD1
J: TRBJ1-1
DNA: TGTGCCAGCTCCTACCGGACAGGAGAGACTGAAGCTTTCTTT
CDR3: CASSYRTGETEAFF

V: TRBV6-8
size: NA
length: 15
D: TRBD2
J: TRBJ2-3
DNA: TGTGCCAGCAGAAAAAGCGGGGGGGCCATAGATACGCAGTATTTT
CDR3: CASRKSGGAIDTQYF

V: TRBV29-1
size: NA
length: 12
D: NA
J: TRBJ2-1
DNA: TGCAGCGTTGAAGCACGTGACAATGAGCAGTTCTTC
CDR3: CSVEARDNEQFF

V: TRBV4-1
size: few
length: 16
D: TRBD1
J: TRBJ1-4
DNA: TGCGCCAGCAGCCCGGACAGGGGAACGACTAATGAAAAACTGTTTTTT
CDR3: CASSPDRGTTNEKLFF

V: TRBV5-1
size: NA
length: 14
D: NA
J: TRBJ2-2
DNA: TGCGCCAGCAGCTTCGGCGGATACACCGGGGAGCTGTTTTTT
CDR3: CASSFGGYTGELFF

V: TRBV1
size: few
length: 14
D: NA
J: TRBJ1-2
DNA: TGCGCCAGCAGCCTAAAAACAGGGGACTATGGCTACACCTTC
CDR3: CASSLKTGDYGYTF

V: TRBV6-8
size: few
length: 14
D: NA
J: TRBJ1-5
DNA: TGTGCCAGCAGCACGGTGAGGAGCAATCAGCCCCAGCATTTT
CDR3: CASSTVRSNQPQHF

V: TRBV6-8
size: few
length: 13
D: NA
J: TRBJ2-5
DNA: TGTGCCAGCAGCCGGACCCAACCGGAGACCCAGTACTTC
CDR3: CASSRTQPETQYF

V: TRBV9
size: few
length: 16
D: NA
J: TRBJ2-7
DNA: TGTGCCAGCATGACCCCCGACGGGGGTAGCTCCTACGAGCAGTACTTC
CDR3: CASMTPDGGSSYEQYF

V: TRBV11-3
size: NA
length: 15
D: TRBD1
J: TRBJ2-6
DNA: TGTGCCAGCAGCTGGAGCGGTACAGGGGGAAACGTCCTGACTTTC
CDR3: CASSWSGTGGNVLTF

V: TRBV19
size: NA
length: 15
D: TRBD1
J: TRBJ1-4
DNA: TGTGCCAGTAGGCTCCGGGACAGGGGGCTTGAAAAACTGTTTTTT
CDR3: CASRLRDRGLEKLFF

V: TRBV4-1
size: few
length: 13
D: TRBD1
J: TRBJ1-1
DNA: TGCGCCAGCAGCGAAGACAGGGGCACTGAAGCTTTCTTT
CDR3: CASSEDRGTEAFF

V: TRBV1
size: NA
length: 15
D: NA
J: TRBJ2-3
DNA: TGCGCCAGCAGCCAAGACGCCTTACGTGACGATACGCAGTATTTT
CDR3: CASSQDALRDDTQYF

V: TRBV6-8
size: once
length: 17
D: TRBD1
J: TRBJ1-1
DNA: TGTGCCATCAGTGTGAGTCCAGGGGGCCGATCGAACACTGAAGCTTTCTTT
CDR3: CAISVSPGGRSNTEAFF

V: TRBV11-3
size: NA
length: 16
D: NA
J: TRBJ2-1
DNA: TGTGCCAGCAGCTTGAGGCACTTATGGGGTTACAATGAGCAGTTCTTC
CDR3: CASSLRHLWGYNEQFF

V: TRBV18
size: once
length: 13
D: NA
J: TRBJ2-3
DNA: TGTGCCAGTCGCCCGACGGGGACAGATACGCAGTATTTT
CDR3: CASRPTGTDTQYF

V: TRBV30
size: NA
length: 13
D: NA
J: TRBJ1-1
DNA: TGTGCCTGGAGTTGGGGGATGAACACTGAAGCTTTCTTT
CDR3: CAWSWGMNTEAFF

V: TRBV5-1
size: NA
length: 15
D: TRBD1
J: TRBJ1-1
DNA: TGCGCCAGCAGCTTGGGGACAGGGGGTGTCCCTGAAGCTTTCTTT
CDR3: CASSLGTGGVPEAFF

V: TRBV19
size: NA
length: 12
D: NA
J: TRBJ2-7
DNA: TGTGCCAGTAGCCTAGAGAGGGGGGAGCAGTACTTC
CDR3: CASSLERGEQYF

V: TRBV4-1
size: few
length: 14
D: TRBD1
J: TRBJ1-2
DNA: TGCGCCAGCAGCCAGGGGACAGGGGCATATGGCTACACCTTC
CDR3: CASSQGTGAYGYTF

V: TRBV18
size: NA
length: 14
D: NA
J: TRBJ1-1
DNA: TGTGCCAGCTCACTTCTGGACGCGGACACTGAAGCTTTCTTT
CDR3: CASSLLDADTEAFF

V: TRBV29-1
size: NA
length: 15
D: TRBD1
J: TRBJ2-2
DNA: TGCAGCGTTGCCCGACAGGGGGTAGACACCGGGGAGCTGTTTTTT
CDR3: CSVARQGVDTGELFF

V: TRBV30
size: once
length: 13
D: NA
J: TRBJ1-1
DNA: TGTGCCTGGAGCCGCAGAGTGGGATCGGAAGCTTTCTTT
CDR3: CAWSRRVGSEAFF

V: TRBV2
size: few
length: 16
D: NA
J: TRBJ1-5
DNA: TGTGCCAGCAGTGAAACGGAGGTCGATAGCAATCAGCCCCAGCATTTT
CDR3: CASSETEVDSNQPQHF

V: TRBV18
size: NA
length: 14
D: NA
J: TRBJ1-3
DNA: TGTGCCAGCTCACCTTCGCCCTCTGGAAACACCATATATTTT
CDR3: CASSPSPSGNTIYF

V: TRBV5-1
size: NA
length: 14
D: NA
J: TRBJ1-1
DNA: TGCGCCAGCAGGAACATAGGGAGTGGCACTGAAGCTTTCTTT
CDR3: CASRNIGSGTEAFF

V: TRBV6-8
size: NA
length: 16
D: NA
J: TRBJ2-7
DNA: TGTGCCAGCAGTTACTCGGGTGGAGCTAAGACCTACGAGCAGTACTTC
CDR3: CASSYSGGAKTYEQYF

V: TRBV6-8
size: few
length: 14
D: TRBD1
J: TRBJ1-5
DNA: TGTGCCAGCAGTTTGACAGGGGGTTGGCAGCCCCAGCATTTT
CDR3: CASSLTGGWQPQHF

V: TRBV10-3
size: few
length: 15
D: NA
J: TRBJ2-2
DNA: TGTGCCATCAGTGAGTCGAGGAGGGACACCGGGGAGCTGTTTTTT
CDR3: CAISESRRDTGELFF